Sequencing of this T cell receptor beta chain was carried out in a study of CD8+ T cells in alopecia areata. The wider study: Tofacitinib therapy took 6 to 18 months; 6 months off drug came after.

Specified treatment: oral pan-JAK inhibitor, 5-10 mg twice daily. In alopecia areata patients, both lesional scalp punch biopsies and peripheral blood were collected. Following RNA extraction, reverse transcription yielded cDNA that acted as the sequencing template. The assay was immunoSEQ multiplex PCR, and TCRdb's table has in-frame clones only and misses some. The sample lists 200,000 to 250,000 clones; about 50% were seen once. Trimming left V 0 bases short and J 4 bases short, with 12 bases between. There are 15 residues in the CDR3. The germline V gene has CDR1 LGHNA and CDR2 YNFKEQ. A remark on this clone: Antigen specificity is unknown.

Study-level results: Greater clonality was observed in lesional scalp samples, especially alopecia totalis/universalis, versus normal scalp. Tofacitinib produced a significant decrease in scalp clonality and in expanded CD8+ clones among the top 100.

The gene calls are TRBV4-2 and TRBJ1-2; D not certain. This receptor was obtained from a human donor with alopecia areata. The source was CD4+ T cells sorted from blood, collected at week 4, from a patient treated with tofacitinib. CDR3 bases: TGTGCCAGCAGCCAAGATTTTAGTGCCTCCTATGGCTACACCTTC. It encodes CASSQDFSASYGYTF.